The 17 T cell receptor beta chains below were found in one sample sequenced in a study of blood T cell repertoires in COVID-19. TCRdb's copy holds only in-frame clones and misses some; the assay was immunoSEQ multiplex PCR. This table holds tens of thousands of clones, over 65% found once. The sample consisted of peripheral blood. These receptors originate from a human donor in a cohort sampled during active COVID-19.

DNA of the CDR3: TGTGCCAGCAGTTTACCGTCTGACGAGCAGTACTTC. It yields the protein CASSLPSDEQYF. The chain combines TRBV28 with TRBJ2-7, with D unresolved. V lost 2 bases and J lost 5, with 7 bases in between. The CDR3 sequence is 12 residues long. From germline, CDR1 is MDHEN and CDR2 SYDVKM.

This clone was observed a single time. The genes are TRBV10-2 and TRBJ1-6; tentatively, D is TRBD1 (5 bases). Per germline, CDR1 WSHSY and CDR2 SAAADI. The CDR3 spans 14 residues. The V and J ends lost 2 bases and 13 bases respectively, with 15 bases between them. The CDR3, as DNA: TGCGCCAGCAGTGAGAGGACATACTCTTCGCCCCTCCACTTT. Residues: CASSERTYSSPLHF.

The chain combines TRBV6-1 with TRBJ1-1, with D possibly being TRBD1 (6 bases). The CDR3 is 15 residues long. Germline CDR1 MNHNS, CDR2 SASEGT. Between the trimmed V and J ends, which lost 1 base and 1 base, there was a span of 10 bases. The CDR3 DNA sequence: TGTGCCAGCAGTGAAGTGGGGGGGCCGAACACTGAAGCTTTCTTT. This translates into CASSEVGGPNTEAFF.

The rearrangement links TRBV2 to TRBJ2-2; weak D call: TRBD1 (6 bases). Trimming removed 4 bases at V and 4 bases at J, with 10 bases between. CDR1 SNHLY and CDR2 FYNNEI come from the germline V gene. The CDR3 has 14 amino acids. In DNA, the CDR3 is TGTGCCAGCAGTGTAATACAGGGCACCGGGGAGCTGTTTTTT. Its protein is CASSVIQGTGELFF.

V is TRBV2 and J is TRBJ2-2, with 7 bases fitting TRBD2. The CDR3 is 14 amino acids. Germline CDR1 and CDR2: SNHLY and FYNNEI. V lost 5 bases, J lost 8 bases, and 8 bases stayed unmatched. The CDR3, as DNA: TGTGCCAGCAGTAGGACTAGGCAATGGGGGGAGCTGTTTTTT. Its protein product is CASSRTRQWGELFF.

The rearrangement uses TRBV5-8 and TRBJ1-5, with D perhaps matching TRBD1 (5 bases). V gave up 5 bases and J gave up 9 bases, with 18 bases separating them. This CDR3 is built from 14 residues. Germline loops: CDR1 SGHTS, CDR2 YDEGEE. As DNA, the CDR3 is TGTGCCAGCAGATCTGACAGATGGGAGGGGCCCCAGCATTTT. Translation gives CASRSDRWEGPQHF.

This sequence joins TRBV6-6 and TRBJ1-4, with 7 bases matching TRBD1. J was trimmed by 5 bases and V by 4 bases; bases with no gene match: 4. This CDR3 is built from 14 residues. CDR1 and CDR2 (germline): MNHNY, SVGAGI (reference sequence). CDR3 sequence (DNA): TGTGCCAGCAGTTCCAGGGGGGAGAATGAAAAACTGTTTTTT. It is translated as CASSSRGENEKLFF.

This rearrangement joins TRBV2 to TRBJ1-2; 10 bases fit TRBD1. With V trimmed by 4 bases and J by 7 bases, 3 bases remained unmatched. Germline V gene data show CDR1 as SNHLY and CDR2 as FYNNEI. The CDR3 is 13 residues long. This CDR3 reads CASSVGTGVGYTF. The CDR3 DNA reads TGTGCCAGCAGTGTGGGGACAGGGGTTGGCTACACCTTC.

This clone is a singleton in its sample. The chain uses TRBV24-1 and TRBJ1-2; tentatively, D is TRBD1 (5 bases). Germline V gene lookup returns CDR1 KGHDR and CDR2 SFDVKD. The V and J ends lost 2 bases and 8 bases respectively, with 17 bases between them. This CDR3 is 15 amino acids long. This CDR3 is CATSDSYQGGAGYTF. The CDR3 region has the DNA TGTGCCACCAGTGATTCGTACCAGGGAGGAGCCGGCTACACCTTC.

A single count supports this clone. The chain recombines TRBV27 with TRBJ2-1, with TRBD2 identical over 8 bases. In germline, CDR1 is MNHEY, CDR2 SMNVEV (reference sequence). This CDR3 region has 19 residues. Losses at the gene ends were 1 base for V and 3 bases for J; bases not matched to a gene: 14. CDR3 amino acids: CASSLYSARQRGYYNEQFF. The CDR3 nucleotides read TGTGCCAGCAGTTTATACTCCGCGCGACAGCGGGGGTACTACAATGAGCAGTTCTTC.

The CDR3 bases are TGCAGCGTTGTCCCAGCGGGGGGACAAGAGACCCAGTACTTC. Protein sequence: CSVVPAGGQETQYF. The chain has TRBV29-1 and TRBJ2-5; 9 bases are a match to TRBD2. CDR1 SQVTM and CDR2 ANQGSEA come from the germline V gene. The CDR3 runs to 14 residues. Trimming removed 4 bases from V and 2 bases from J; junction bases left unmatched: 5.

The chain combines TRBV30 with TRBJ1-1, with D perhaps TRBD1 (5 bases). This CDR3 comprises 13 residues. Germline V gives CDR1 GTSNPN, CDR2 SVGIG (reference sequence). V lost 0 bases and J 4 bases, leaving 9 bases between the germline ends. The CDR3 spells CAWSVRGSTEAFF. The CDR3 DNA sequence: TGTGCCTGGAGTGTACGGGGGAGCACTGAAGCTTTCTTT.

This chain uses TRBV3-1 (or the pseudogene TRBV3-2) with TRBJ2-7; 8 bases align to TRBD2. V shed 5 bases and J 3 bases; nucleotides not matched to a gene: 6. Germline assignment: CDR1 LGHDT and CDR2 YNNKEL (reference sequence). The CDR3 covers 14 residues. CDR3 DNA sequence: TGTGCCAGCAGCGATCGGGAGGGATACTACGAGCAGTACTTC. It is translated as CASSDREGYYEQYF.

CDR3 nucleotides: TGCGCCAGCAGCTTGACCGGGACTAGCTTAATGGAGACCCAGTACTTC. Protein product: CASSLTGTSLMETQYF. The rearrangement uses TRBV5-1 and TRBJ2-5, with 9 bases fitting TRBD2. V dropped 1 base and J dropped 5; count of bases not matched to a gene: 9. CDR1 is SGHRS and CDR2 is YFSETQ in the germline V gene. The CDR3 runs to 16 residues.

This chain connects TRBV7-2 to TRBJ1-2; TRBD1 aligns across 8 bases. V gave up 5 bases and J gave up 5 bases; unmatched junction bases: 10. CDR3 length: 15 amino acids. Germline-derived CDR1 and CDR2 are SGHTA and FQGNSA. CDR3 bases: TGTGCCAGCAGCAGGCAGGGGGCTGAATCTTATGGCTACACCTTC. It encodes CASSRQGAESYGYTF.

The rearrangement joins TRBV19 to TRBJ2-5; 7 bases are a match to TRBD2. In germline, CDR1 is LNHDA, CDR2 SQIVND (reference sequence). J gave up 4 bases and V 0 bases, and 8 bases lay outside the gene matches. The length of the CDR3 is 16 residues. The CDR3 coding sequence is TGTGCCAGTAGTATAGATCTCTCTAGCGGCGGAGAGACCCAGTACTTC. Translation: CASSIDLSSGGETQYF.

The chain couples TRBV19 to TRBJ1-1; 9 bases are a match to TRBD1. V lost 3 bases to trimming and J lost 2 bases; unmatched junction nucleotides: 4. The CDR3 runs to 15 residues. CDR1 and CDR2 from the germline V gene are LNHDA and SQIVND (reference sequence). The CDR3 region is CASSIQTGGNTEAFF. The CDR3 DNA follows: TGTGCCAGTAGTATCCAGACAGGGGGTAACACTGAAGCTTTCTTT.